This T cell receptor (beta chain) was obtained from a study of neurological immune-mediated disorders. Germline loops: CDR1 SGHTA, CDR2 FQGTGA. The V end lost 2 bases, the J end lost 6 bases, and 8 bases lay between the germline ends. This CDR3 has 14 amino acids. This clonotype appeared many times. Its specificity is unknown. Whole-study findings and limits: The study found no CDR3 amino acid sequences shared by expanded clones across subjects, suggesting private repertoires in all groups. Whereas HTLV-1-associated myelopathy showed the most TCR clonal expansion, multiple sclerosis showed the least, with levels below those of healthy controls.

MiXCR, applied by TCRdb to the 5' RACE reads, yields one record per CDR3 protein. The sample consists of about 54,000 distinct CDR3 sequences, about 4% of them appearing once. This TCR came from a woman aged 40 to 50 with multiple sclerosis. The rearrangement links TRBV7-3 to TRBJ1-6; no reliable D call. Material for sequencing was CD4+ T cells from blood. The DNA of the CDR3 is TGTGCCAGCAGCTTACGTGGCCTTAATTCACCCCTCCACTTT. This encodes CASSLRGLNSPLHF.